This T cell receptor (beta chain) was profiled in a study of cytomegalovirus exposure and HLA in healthy donors. Study-level information: Assignment to the Caucasian-associated ancestry cluster applied to more than 75% of the roughly 420 genotyped donors. General study results and limits: A later analysis found common viral pathogens apparently linked to several of the most significant clusters. An analysis done earlier found most TCR beta V segments productive about 90% or about 30% of the time.

After removal of 4 bases from V and 5 bases from J, the junction contained 6 bases not matched to a gene. The CDR3 contains 14 residues. Germline assignment: CDR1 SGHNT and CDR2 YYREEE (reference sequence). Of note for this clone: Antigen unknown.

PCR employed 60 Vbeta and 13 Jbeta primers. Here immunoSEQ multiplex PCR was the method, and the copy in TCRdb shows in-frame clones only, minus some. The sample lists 110,000 to 150,000 clones; 80% were seen once. Material: PBMCs. The sequence was obtained from a man aged 35 to 55 in good health and CMV-seronegative. The chain carries TRBV5-4 and TRBJ2-5, with 9 bases that match TRBD1. The CDR3 DNA is TGTGCCAGCAGCGTACAGGGGGCGTCGGAGACCCAGTACTTC. Its protein product is CASSVQGASETQYF.